This T cell receptor beta chain was identified during a study of monozygotic twins with inflammatory bowel disease. TCRdb reanalyzed the 5' RACE reads and collapses them to one entry per CDR3 protein, without DNA. The clone table shows some 90,000 distinct CDR3 sequences, with the ten largest holding roughly 7.4%. Germline CDR1 reads MGHDK; CDR2 reads SYGVNS. CDR3 length: 16 amino acids. This sequence was found in a human donor with ulcerative colitis or Crohn's disease, or a healthy co-twin of an affected twin (not recorded which). This chain uses TRBV25-1 with TRBJ2-3; checking the TCRdb D call of TRBD2 is not possible without DNA. The sequenced material came from blood. The CDR3 here is CASTPRLAGGTDTQYF.